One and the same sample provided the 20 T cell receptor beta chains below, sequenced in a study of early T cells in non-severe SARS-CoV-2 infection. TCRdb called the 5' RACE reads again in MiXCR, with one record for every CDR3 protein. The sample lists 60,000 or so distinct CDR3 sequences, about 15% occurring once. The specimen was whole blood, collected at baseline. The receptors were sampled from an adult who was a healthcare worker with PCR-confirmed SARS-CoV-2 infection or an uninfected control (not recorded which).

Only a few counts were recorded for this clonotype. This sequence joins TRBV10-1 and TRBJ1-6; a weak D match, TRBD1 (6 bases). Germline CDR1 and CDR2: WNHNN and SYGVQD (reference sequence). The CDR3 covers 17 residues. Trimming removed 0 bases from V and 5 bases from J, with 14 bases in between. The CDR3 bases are TGCGCCAGCAGTGAGTCGCGAGACGGACAGCATAATTCACCCCTCCACTTT. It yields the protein CASSESRDGQHNSPLHF.

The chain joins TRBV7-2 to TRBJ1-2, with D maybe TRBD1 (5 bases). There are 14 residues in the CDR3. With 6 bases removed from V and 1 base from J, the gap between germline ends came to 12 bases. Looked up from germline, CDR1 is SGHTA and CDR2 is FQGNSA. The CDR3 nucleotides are TGTGCCAGCAGGCGGGGGTCGGTTAACTATGGCTACACCTTC. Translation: CASRRGSVNYGYTF.

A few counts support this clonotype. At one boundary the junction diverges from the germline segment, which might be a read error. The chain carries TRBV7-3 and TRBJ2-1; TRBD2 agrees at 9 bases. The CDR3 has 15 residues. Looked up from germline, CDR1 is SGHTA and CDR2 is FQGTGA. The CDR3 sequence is CASSLDRGAGGTPIF. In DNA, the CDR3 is TGTGCCAGCAGCCTCGACCGGGGAGCGGGAGGCACACCGATCTTC.

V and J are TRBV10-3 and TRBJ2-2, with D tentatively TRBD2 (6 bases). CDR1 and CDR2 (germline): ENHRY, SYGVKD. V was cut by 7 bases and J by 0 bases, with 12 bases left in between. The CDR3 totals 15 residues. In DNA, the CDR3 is TGTGCCATCAAACCCCGGGAGACGAACACCGGGGAGCTGTTTTTT. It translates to CAIKPRETNTGELFF.

In nucleotides, the CDR3 is TGTGCCAGCAGCTTAAGGAGGGAACAGGGTTACAGCGGCTACACCTTC. It encodes CASSLRREQGYSGYTF. The chain has TRBV5-5 and TRBJ1-2, with a possible D match to TRBD1 (6 bases). This CDR3 has 16 amino acids. Germline V CDR1 and CDR2: SGHKS, YYEKEE (reference sequence). V was pared by 2 bases and J by 8 bases, with 22 bases between.

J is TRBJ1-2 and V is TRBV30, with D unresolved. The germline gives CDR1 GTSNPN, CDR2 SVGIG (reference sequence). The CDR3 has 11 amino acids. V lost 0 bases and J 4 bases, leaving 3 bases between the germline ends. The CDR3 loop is CAWSVFYGYTF. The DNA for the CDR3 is TGTGCCTGGAGTGTCTTCTATGGCTACACCTTC.

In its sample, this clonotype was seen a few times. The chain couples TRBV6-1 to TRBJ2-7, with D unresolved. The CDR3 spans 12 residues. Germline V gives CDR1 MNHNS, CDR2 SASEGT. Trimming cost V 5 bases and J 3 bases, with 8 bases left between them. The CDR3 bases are TGTGCCAGCAGTAACCCTAACTACGAGCAGTACTTC. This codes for CASSNPNYEQYF.

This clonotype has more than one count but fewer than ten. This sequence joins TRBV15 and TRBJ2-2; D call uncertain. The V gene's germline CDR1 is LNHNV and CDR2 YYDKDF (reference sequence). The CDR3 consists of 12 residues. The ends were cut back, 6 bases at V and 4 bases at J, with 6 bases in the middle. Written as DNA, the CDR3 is TGTGCCACCAGGAGTCGCACCGGGGAGCTGTTTTTT. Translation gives CATRSRTGELFF.

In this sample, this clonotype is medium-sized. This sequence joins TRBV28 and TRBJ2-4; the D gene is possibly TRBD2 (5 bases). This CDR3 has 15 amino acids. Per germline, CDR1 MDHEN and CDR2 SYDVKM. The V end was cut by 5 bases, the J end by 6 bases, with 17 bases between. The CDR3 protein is CASSPLGGRGNIQYF. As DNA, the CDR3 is TGTGCCAGCAGTCCCCTAGGCGGGCGTGGAAACATTCAGTACTTC.

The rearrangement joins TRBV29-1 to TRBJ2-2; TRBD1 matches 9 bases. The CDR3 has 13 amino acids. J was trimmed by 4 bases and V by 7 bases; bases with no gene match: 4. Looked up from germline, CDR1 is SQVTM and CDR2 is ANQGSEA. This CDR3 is CSGGTGTTGELFF. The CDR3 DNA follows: TGCAGCGGGGGGACAGGGACCACCGGGGAGCTGTTTTTT.

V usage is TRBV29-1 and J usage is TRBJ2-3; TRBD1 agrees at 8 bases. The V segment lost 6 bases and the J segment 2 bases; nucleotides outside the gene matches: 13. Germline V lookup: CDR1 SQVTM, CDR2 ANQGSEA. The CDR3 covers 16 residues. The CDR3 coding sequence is TGCAGCGTGAGAGGTAAAGACAGGGGATCCACAGATACGCAGTATTTT. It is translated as CSVRGKDRGSTDTQYF.

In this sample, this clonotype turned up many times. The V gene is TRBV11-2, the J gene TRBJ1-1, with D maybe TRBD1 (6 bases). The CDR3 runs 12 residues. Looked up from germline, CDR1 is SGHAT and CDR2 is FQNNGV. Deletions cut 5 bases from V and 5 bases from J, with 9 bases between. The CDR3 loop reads CASSVDRTEAFF. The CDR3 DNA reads TGTGCCAGCAGCGTCGACAGGACTGAAGCTTTCTTT.

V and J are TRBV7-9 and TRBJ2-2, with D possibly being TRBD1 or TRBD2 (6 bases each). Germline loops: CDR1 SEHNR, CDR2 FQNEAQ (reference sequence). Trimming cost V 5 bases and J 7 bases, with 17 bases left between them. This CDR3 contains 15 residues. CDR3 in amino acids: CASSPGLQGSGELFF. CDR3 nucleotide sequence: TGTGCCAGCAGCCCAGGACTACAGGGTAGCGGGGAGCTGTTTTTT.

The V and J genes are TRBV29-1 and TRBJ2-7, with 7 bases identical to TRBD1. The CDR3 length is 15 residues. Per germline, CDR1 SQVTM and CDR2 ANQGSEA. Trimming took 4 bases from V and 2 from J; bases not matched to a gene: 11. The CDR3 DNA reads TGCAGCGTTGCAGGCAGGGGGTTGGGCGCCTACGAGCAGTACTTC. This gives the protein CSVAGRGLGAYEQYF.

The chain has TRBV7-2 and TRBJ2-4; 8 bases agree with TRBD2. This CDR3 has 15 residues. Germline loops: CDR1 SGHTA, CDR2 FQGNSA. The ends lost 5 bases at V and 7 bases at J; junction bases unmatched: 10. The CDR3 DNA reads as TGTGCCAGCAGCCCCCTCTCGGGGGGGGGTAACATTCAGTACTTC. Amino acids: CASSPLSGGGNIQYF.

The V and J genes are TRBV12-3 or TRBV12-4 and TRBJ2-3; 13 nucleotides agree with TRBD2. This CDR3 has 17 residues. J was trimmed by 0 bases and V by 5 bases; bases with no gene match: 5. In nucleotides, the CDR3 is TGTGCCAGCAGTCCTGAACTAGCGGGGGGGAGCACAGATACGCAGTATTTT. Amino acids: CASSPELAGGSTDTQYF.

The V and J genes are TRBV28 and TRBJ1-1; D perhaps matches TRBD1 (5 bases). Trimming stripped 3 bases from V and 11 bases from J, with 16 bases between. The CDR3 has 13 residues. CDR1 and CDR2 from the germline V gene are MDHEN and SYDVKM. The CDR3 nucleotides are TGTGCCAGCAGTTTGCCCCCGGGGGGGTGGGCTTTCTTT. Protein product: CASSLPPGGWAFF.

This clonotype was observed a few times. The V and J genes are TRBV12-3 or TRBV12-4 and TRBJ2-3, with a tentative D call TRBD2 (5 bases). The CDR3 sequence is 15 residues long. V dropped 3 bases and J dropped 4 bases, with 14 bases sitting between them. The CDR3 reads CASSFIRAVPDTQYF. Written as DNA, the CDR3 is TGTGCCAGCAGTTTTATACGAGCGGTTCCAGATACGCAGTATTTT.

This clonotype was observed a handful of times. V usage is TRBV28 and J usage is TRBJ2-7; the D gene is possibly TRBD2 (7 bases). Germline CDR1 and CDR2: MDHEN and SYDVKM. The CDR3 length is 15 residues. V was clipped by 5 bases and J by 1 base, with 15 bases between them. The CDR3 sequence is CASSPWGGGSYEQYF. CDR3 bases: TGTGCCAGCAGTCCGTGGGGAGGGGGTTCCTACGAGCAGTACTTC.

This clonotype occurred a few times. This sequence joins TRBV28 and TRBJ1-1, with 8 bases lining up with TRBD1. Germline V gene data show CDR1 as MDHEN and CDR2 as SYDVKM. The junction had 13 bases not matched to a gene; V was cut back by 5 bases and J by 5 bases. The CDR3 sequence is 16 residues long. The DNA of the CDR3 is TGTGCCAGCAGTCCCCAGGGGGCGCGAACGGATACTGAAGCTTTCTTT. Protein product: CASSPQGARTDTEAFF.